The TCR beta chain under discussion was sequenced for a study of blood T cell repertoires in COVID-19. Looking at the study overall: Sites across the United States, Italy and Spain contributed samples from acute and convalescent COVID-19. T cells, B-cell-depleted T cells, or PBMCs supplied cDNA or gDNA.

Those enrolled in Seattle joined during active infection and were followed longitudinally afterward. Original processing notes: Reference gene primers were amplified, and this amplification served to estimate nucleated cell counts. Data came from immunoSEQ multiplex PCR; TCRdb stores just in-frame clones and leaves some out. V and J calls and clone size follow that table, whereas D and trimming were derived from the DNA. Among 300,000 to 400,000 clones listed, roughly 90% were seen once. The sample was peripheral blood. The TCR was taken from a woman aged 25-40 years with COVID-19, enrolled during active disease.

For the CDR3, the DNA is TGTGCCAGCAGCAGGGGGGCTGATCAGCCCCAGCATTTT. Its protein product is CASSRGADQPQHF. The chain uses TRBV7-9 and TRBJ1-5; D perhaps matches TRBD1 (6 bases). Germline V lookup: CDR1 SEHNR, CDR2 FQNEAQ (reference sequence). The CDR3 runs to 13 residues. The V end lost 5 bases, the J end lost 5 bases, and 10 bases lay between the germline ends.